This T cell receptor (beta chain) was obtained from a study of human T cells and chemical hapten exposure. MiXCR was run by TCRdb on the RACE reads, yielding one entry per CDR3 protein. The sample has tens of thousands of distinct CDR3 sequences, 11% seen once. Regarding the study as a whole: The number of TCRs over 1 in 1000 frequency stayed unchanged after DPC.

This clonotype was observed a handful of times. Its antigen is not identified. The time point was: patch test 3, about 24 weeks after DPC sensitization. The sample's treatment: therapeutic diphenylcyclopropenone sensitization with weekly scalp DPC. Sequencing used whole blood, obtained in connection with sensitization to the hapten diphenylcyclopropenone (DPC). The TCR comes from a woman between 50 and 59 years old with alopecia areata. Some clones in this sample may be carry-over from other donors' samples.

CDR3 region: CASSLAGKGSYEQYF. CDR3 bases: TGCGCCAGCAGTTTAGCGGGGAAGGGGTCCTACGAGCAGTACTTC. The V gene is TRBV10-1, the J gene TRBJ2-7; 8 nucleotides agree with TRBD2. The length of the CDR3 is 15 residues. CDR1 WNHNN and CDR2 SYGVQD come from the germline V gene (reference sequence). Trimming at V came to 5 bases and at J to 1 base, leaving 7 bases not matched to a gene.